Following are 29 T cell receptor beta chains from one sample sequenced in a study of OX40 agonist ivuxolimab in advanced cancers. The protocol was immunoSEQ multiplex PCR, while the TCRdb copy is restricted to in-frame clones and leaves out a portion. This sample carries about 69,000 clones, around 91% of them seen once, and the ten largest clones take 8% to 11%. Sequenced here: CD4+ or CD8+ T cells sorted from blood, sampled in a trial of the OX40 agonist ivuxolimab. Receptors originate from an adult with an advanced solid tumor such as melanoma, head and neck, liver or kidney cancer.

The chain joins TRBV7-9 to TRBJ1-4; D call uncertain. V dropped 5 bases and J dropped 0 bases, with 10 bases sitting between them. The CDR3 spans 15 residues. CDR1 is SEHNR, CDR2 FQNEAQ, per germline (reference sequence). The CDR3, as DNA: TGTGCCAGCAGCCCCCAAGGCGCAACTAATGAAAAACTGTTTTTT. Translating gives CASSPQGATNEKLFF.

The V and J genes are TRBV7-2 and TRBJ1-5; TRBD1 aligns across 7 bases. The CDR3 is 14 amino acids. V lost 5 bases, J lost 7 bases, and 8 bases stayed unmatched. CDR1 is SGHTA and CDR2 is FQGNSA in the germline V gene. The CDR3 protein is CASSPTGVGQPQHF. The CDR3 region has the DNA TGTGCCAGCAGCCCAACAGGGGTTGGACAGCCCCAGCATTTT.

The chain couples TRBV6-6 to TRBJ2-7, with a possible D match to TRBD1 (6 bases). Germline-derived CDR1 and CDR2 are MNHNY and SVGAGI (reference sequence). Trimming cost V 5 bases and J 6 bases, with 11 bases left between them. This CDR3 comprises 12 residues. CDR3 in amino acids: CASSPQGGEQYF. CDR3 coding DNA: TGTGCCAGCAGTCCACAGGGCGGCGAGCAGTACTTC.

V gene TRBV7-2 combines with J gene TRBJ2-7; 7 positions agree with TRBD1. Trimming removed 7 bases from V and 1 base from J; junction bases left unmatched: 10. The V gene's germline CDR1 is SGHTA and CDR2 FQGNSA. The CDR3 runs 15 residues. CDR3 amino acids: CASINTPGQSYEQYF. In nucleotides, the CDR3 is TGTGCCAGCATCAACACCCCGGGACAGTCCTACGAGCAGTACTTC.

With regard to this clone: This sample also contains other DNA sequences that code for the same CDR3. The chain employs TRBV29-1 and TRBJ1-5; D may be TRBD1 (5 bases). The V end lost 4 bases, the J end lost 6 bases, and 10 bases lay between the germline ends. The CDR3 sequence is 12 residues long. The germline V gene has CDR1 SQVTM and CDR2 ANQGSEA. This CDR3 reads CSVGGRGQPQHF. The CDR3 bases are TGCAGCGTTGGGGGACGGGGTCAGCCCCAGCATTTT.

The chain combines TRBV7-9 with TRBJ1-2, with TRBD1 matching 10 bases. The trim removed 5 bases at V and 5 bases at J, leaving 11 bases unmatched. CDR1 is SEHNR and CDR2 is FQNEAQ in the germline V gene (reference sequence). This CDR3 contains 16 residues. CDR3 in amino acids: CASSESAGQGNYGYTF. The CDR3 DNA follows: TGTGCCAGCAGCGAGAGCGCGGGACAGGGGAATTATGGCTACACCTTC.

The chain carries TRBV5-4 and TRBJ1-1; D gene unclear. In germline, CDR1 is SGHNT, CDR2 YYREEE (reference sequence). CDR3 length: 13 amino acids. Trimming took 0 bases from V and 1 from J, leaving 4 bases between them. The CDR3 DNA sequence: TGTGCCAGCAGCTTGGACAGGAACACTGAAGCTTTCTTT. It specifies CASSLDRNTEAFF.

The gene calls are TRBV7-7 and TRBJ1-3; 7 bases are a match to TRBD1. The CDR3 spans 17 residues. Germline CDR1 reads SSHAT; CDR2 reads FNYEAQ (reference sequence). CDR3 sequence: CASFYRPGQPSGNTIYF. In DNA form, the CDR3 reads TGTGCTAGCTTTTACCGACCGGGACAGCCTTCTGGAAACACCATATATTTT. Based on the CDR3 plus reference TRBV7-7 and TRBJ1-3, the full variable domain is GAGVSQSPRYKVTKRGQDVTLRCDPISSHATLYWYQQALGQGPEFLTYFNYEAQPDKSGLPSDRFSAERPEGSISTLTIQRTEQRDSAMYRCASFYRPGQPSGNTIYFGEGSWLTVV.

This sequence joins TRBV7-2 and TRBJ2-1, with D tentatively TRBD2 (6 bases). From germline, CDR1 is SGHTA and CDR2 FQGNSA. Deletions cut 3 bases from V and 5 bases from J, with 11 bases between. The CDR3 is 14 residues long. The CDR3: CASSFPGADNEQFF. CDR3 bases: TGTGCCAGCAGCTTCCCGGGAGCGGACAATGAGCAGTTCTTC.

The V call is TRBV28, the J call TRBJ2-7; 8 positions agree with TRBD1. CDR1 is MDHEN and CDR2 is SYDVKM in the germline V gene. The CDR3 extends over 15 amino acids. V shed 6 bases and J 2 bases; nucleotides not matched to a gene: 9. The CDR3 is CASSLPTGVTYEQYF. The CDR3 DNA sequence: TGTGCCAGCAGCCTCCCGACAGGGGTTACCTACGAGCAGTACTTC.

V is TRBV5-1 and J is TRBJ2-6; a weak D match, TRBD1 (5 bases). The germline V gene has CDR1 SGHRS and CDR2 YFSETQ. The V gene lost 2 bases and the J gene lost 2 bases, with 11 bases spanning the gap. The CDR3 spans 16 residues. CDR3 nucleotides: TGCGCCAGCAGCTTCCAGGGTAGTGCTGGGGCCAACGTCCTGACTTTC. It encodes CASSFQGSAGANVLTF.

The chain employs TRBV14 and TRBJ1-4, with D unclear. The CDR3 has 16 residues. V was shortened by 0 bases and J by 3 bases, with 11 bases between the two germline ends. Looked up from germline, CDR1 is SGHDN and CDR2 is FVKESK. CDR3 sequence (DNA): TGTGCCAGCAGCCAAGATTTACCACGGGCTAATGAAAAACTGTTTTTT. Protein sequence: CASSQDLPRANEKLFF.

This chain links TRBV7-3 with TRBJ2-5; tentative D call: TRBD2 (5 bases). Trimming took 8 bases from V and 5 from J, leaving 15 bases between them. Germline V gene data show CDR1 as SGHTA and CDR2 as FQGTGA. This CDR3 is built from 13 residues. The CDR3 here is CASARARGETQYF. In nucleotides, the CDR3 is TGTGCCAGCGCCCGGGCCAGAGGGGAGACCCAGTACTTC.

The chain has TRBV7-6 and TRBJ2-4, with TRBD1 matching over 7 bases. The length of the CDR3 is 16 residues. Germline V gene lookup returns CDR1 SGHVS and CDR2 FNYEAQ. V lost 5 bases to trimming and J lost 0 bases; unmatched junction nucleotides: 7. CDR3: CASSHDRVEAKNIQYF. As DNA, the CDR3 is TGTGCCAGCAGCCACGACAGGGTCGAAGCCAAAAACATTCAGTACTTC.

The J gene is TRBJ2-5, the V gene TRBV21-1; the table assigns TRBD2, which was not confirmed against the DNA. TRBV21-1 is classified as a pseudogene. The CDR3 covers 15 residues. CDR3 bases: TGTGCCAGCAGCAATGAGCGGGAGATTGGGGAGACCCAGTACTTC. The encoded protein is CASSNEREIGETQYF.

The CDR3 sequence: CASRPGQGGGNTIYF. The CDR3 nucleotides are TGTGCCAGCAGACCGGGACAGGGGGGTGGAAACACCATATATTTT. This sequence joins TRBV28 and TRBJ1-3; 11 positions agree with TRBD1. Trimming removed 6 bases from V and 3 bases from J; junction bases left unmatched: 4. This CDR3 comprises 15 residues. Per germline, CDR1 MDHEN and CDR2 SYDVKM.

The V call is TRBV7-9, the J call TRBJ2-7; the D is unclear. Germline V gene lookup returns CDR1 SEHNR and CDR2 FQNEAQ (reference sequence). There are 12 residues in the CDR3. V was trimmed by 5 bases and J by 0 bases, leaving 5 bases between them. CDR3 sequence reads: CASSPLSYEQYF. The CDR3 DNA reads TGTGCCAGCAGCCCCCTCTCCTACGAGCAGTACTTC.

The V gene is TRBV11-3, the J gene TRBJ2-4; 11 positions agree with TRBD2. Germline trimming cut 0 bases from V and 1 base from J; bases unmatched to any gene: 8. This CDR3 region has 19 residues. Germline V gene data show CDR1 as SGHNT and CDR2 as YENEEA. CDR3 protein: CASSLDGLAGGAAKNIQYF. DNA of the CDR3: TGTGCCAGCAGCTTAGATGGGTTAGCGGGAGGGGCTGCCAAAAACATTCAGTACTTC.

The genes are TRBV9 and TRBJ2-7; 14 bases line up with TRBD2. Per the germline V gene, CDR1 is SGDLS and CDR2 is YYNGEE. The junction had 12 bases not matched to a gene; V was cut back by 3 bases and J by 7 bases. The CDR3 spans 17 residues. The CDR3 sequence is CASSAGLAGVLAGEQYF. CDR3 bases: TGTGCCAGCAGCGCGGGACTAGCGGGAGTCTTGGCGGGGGAGCAGTACTTC. The full variable domain, rest sourced from reference TRBV9 and TRBJ2-7, is DSGVTQTPKHLITATGQRVTLRCSPRSGDLSVYWYQQSLDQGLQFLIQYYNGEERAKGNILERFSAQQFPDLHSELNLSSLELGDSALYFCASSAGLAGVLAGEQYFGPGTRLTVT.

The chain couples TRBV5-6 to TRBJ2-2; 7 nucleotides agree with TRBD2. The ends lost 0 bases at V and 5 bases at J; junction bases unmatched: 7. Germline assignment: CDR1 SGHDT and CDR2 YYEEEE. The CDR3 loop spans 16 amino acids. The CDR3 region has the DNA TGTGCCAGCAGCTTGGCCCGAGCGGGAAGGACCGGGGAGCTGTTTTTT. Residues: CASSLARAGRTGELFF. Together with reference TRBV5-6 and TRBJ2-2, the CDR3 gives the full variable domain: DAGVTQSPTHLIKTRGQQVTLRCSPKSGHDTVSWYQQALGQGPQFIFQYYEEEERQRGNFPDRFSGHQFPNYSSELNVNALLLGDSALYLCASSLARAGRTGELFFGEGSRLTVL.

V is TRBV18 and J is TRBJ2-1, with 8 bases aligning to TRBD1. With V trimmed by 2 bases and J by 3 bases, 3 bases remained unmatched. This CDR3 spans 15 amino acids. CDR1 is KGHSH and CDR2 is LQKENI in the germline V gene. CDR3 DNA: TGTGCCAGCTCACCAAACAGGGGGTTCTACAATGAGCAGTTCTTC. Its protein is CASSPNRGFYNEQFF.

The chain is built from TRBV4-3 and TRBJ2-1; 13 bases agree with TRBD2. The CDR3 is 18 residues long. Germline CDR1 and CDR2: LGHNA and YSLEER. V was pared by 4 bases and J by 4 bases, with 10 bases of the junction left unmatched. CDR3 nucleotides: TGCGCCAGCAGCCTGCGGACTAGCGGGAGTCCGTCGTACAATGAGCAGTTCTTC. It encodes CASSLRTSGSPSYNEQFF.

The V gene is TRBV19, the J gene TRBJ1-5, with D perhaps matching TRBD1 (6 bases). Germline V CDR1 and CDR2: LNHDA, SQIVND (reference sequence). V was shortened by 6 bases and J by 4 bases, with 10 bases between the two germline ends. CDR3 length equals 13 residues. CDR3 residues: CASSLTGNQPQHF. CDR3 DNA sequence: TGTGCCAGTAGCTTAACAGGGAATCAGCCCCAGCATTTT.

The V and J genes are TRBV21-1 and TRBJ1-2; the table's D gene call, TRBD1, was not cross checked with the DNA. TRBV21-1 is flagged as a pseudogene. The CDR3 consists of 18 residues. CDR3 region: CASSALGGDRAVNYGYTF. Written as DNA, the CDR3 is TGTGCCAGCAGCGCATTGGGAGGCGACAGGGCGGTAAACTATGGCTACACCTTC.

The chain is built from TRBV29-1 and TRBJ2-7; TRBD1 is a possible D gene (6 bases). The CDR3 contains 14 residues. Germline V CDR1 and CDR2: SQVTM, ANQGSEA. V was pared by 4 bases and J by 4 bases, with 17 bases between. The CDR3 DNA reads as TGCAGCGTTGGTCGTTCCAGGGGCGGTTACGAGCAGTACTTC. Residues: CSVGRSRGGYEQYF.

The chain has TRBV2 and TRBJ2-1, with 9 bases matching TRBD2. The CDR3 consists of 15 residues. V dropped 8 bases and J dropped 1; count of bases not matched to a gene: 6. Per germline, CDR1 SNHLY and CDR2 FYNNEI. The CDR3 here is CASRLAEISYNEQFF. As DNA, the CDR3 is TGTGCCAGCCGACTAGCGGAAATTTCCTACAATGAGCAGTTCTTC.

The chain combines TRBV5-1 with TRBJ2-1, with TRBD2 matching over 15 bases. This CDR3 comprises 15 residues. Unmatched junction bases numbered 6, after V lost 4 bases and J lost 10 bases. Per germline, CDR1 SGHRS and CDR2 YFSETQ. The CDR3 DNA reads as TGCGCCAGCAGCCGGGGGACTAGCGGGAGGCGGGAGCAGTTCTTC. It encodes CASSRGTSGRREQFF.

V is TRBV5-1 and J is TRBJ2-2; 8 bases line up with TRBD2. Germline values: CDR1 SGHRS, CDR2 YFSETQ. CDR3 length equals 16 residues. V lost 2 bases, J lost 1 base, and 4 bases stayed unmatched. The CDR3 DNA reads TGCGCCAGCAGCTTAAGCGGGACTAGGAACACCGGGGAGCTGTTTTTT. Residues: CASSLSGTRNTGELFF.

The J gene is TRBJ1-1, the V gene TRBV28; TRBD1 is a possible D gene (5 bases). V was cut by 7 bases and J by 1 base, with 16 bases left in between. Germline CDR1 and CDR2: MDHEN and SYDVKM. The CDR3 is 15 residues long. CDR3 protein: CASKVRPGGNTEAFF. CDR3 in DNA: TGTGCCAGCAAGGTGCGGCCTGGGGGGAACACTGAAGCTTTCTTT.